The following is a T cell receptor (beta chain) sequence with its context. The antigen is unknown. Use of 60 Vbeta and 13 Jbeta primers characterized the PCR. Authors' methods: Among the unique TCR beta chains that a later analysis counted, roughly 80 million in all, roughly 9.9 million were shared. Sequenced by immunoSEQ multiplex PCR; TCRdb stores in-frame clones only, minus some. The V and J calls and the clone size are those of that table, but D and trimming were determined from the DNA. Among about 200,000 clones, around four fifths were seen once, and the ten largest hold 1.7%. This entry is derived from a study of cytomegalovirus exposure and HLA in healthy donors. Study-wide results and caveats: HLA alleles showed associations with some 15,000 TCR beta sequences in a later analysis, at a 0.05 false discovery rate. Later analysis revealed greater clonal expansion in HLA-associated TCR beta chains than in equally common others. Later, an analysis found that common viral pathogens appeared to be linked with several of the most significant clusters.

Germline CDR1 reads SNHLY; CDR2 reads FYNNEI. Between the trimmed V and J ends, which lost 3 bases and 2 bases, there was a span of 14 bases. The CDR3 totals 15 residues. The TCR comes from a man in his fifties in good health and CMV-seronegative. The chain couples TRBV2 to TRBJ2-7, with D perhaps TRBD2 (5 bases). Sequencing input: PBMCs. The CDR3 is CASSENPGLTYEQYF. CDR3 sequence (DNA): TGTGCCAGCAGTGAGAACCCAGGACTTACCTACGAGCAGTACTTC.